The next 17 T cell receptor beta chains were all read from a single sample in a study of T cell repertoires in cytomegalovirus infection. For these TCRs, the target antigens are not known. Via MiXCR, TCRdb re-called the reads, giving one row per CDR3 protein. The sample carries 100,000 or so distinct CDR3 sequences, over 25% recorded once. Sample: CD8+ T cells from cultured PBMCs, taken from culture after CMV antigen stimulation. The receptors derive from a human donor in good health (CMV status not recorded). Some clones in this sample may be carry-over from other donors' samples.

The chain couples TRBV4-2 to TRBJ1-2; TRBD1 matches at 9 bases. The CDR3 covers 15 residues. The ends lost 4 bases at V and 7 bases at J; junction bases unmatched: 10. Germline CDR1 is LGHNA and CDR2 is YNFKEQ. CDR3 sequence (DNA): TGTGCCAGCAGCCTCGGGACAGGGAGGGATGGTGGCTACACCTTC. Translation: CASSLGTGRDGGYTF.

The chain's CDR3 is CASSYTGNTEAFF. The CDR3 DNA sequence: TGTGCCAGCAGTTATACAGGGAACACTGAAGCTTTCTTT. The chain is built from TRBV12-3 or TRBV12-4 and TRBJ1-1; D perhaps matches TRBD1 (5 bases). The V and J ends lost 4 bases and 1 base respectively, with 7 bases between them. This CDR3 is 13 amino acids long.

The V and J genes are TRBV20-1 and TRBJ2-1; D may be TRBD2 (7 bases). Germline values: CDR1 DFQATT, CDR2 SNEGSKA (reference sequence). This CDR3 contains 14 residues. V lost 6 bases, J lost 6 bases, and 18 bases lay in between. The CDR3 DNA follows: TGCAGTGCACCCGAAGAGGGGGGGGGCAATGAGCAGTTCTTC. As protein: CSAPEEGGGNEQFF.

This chain links TRBV19 with TRBJ2-5; TRBD2 matches 7 bases. Trimming at V came to 3 bases and at J to 0 bases, leaving 4 bases not matched to a gene. The CDR3 runs 15 residues. CDR1 and CDR2 from the germline V gene are LNHDA and SQIVND (reference sequence). This CDR3 reads CASSIETSDQETQYF. The CDR3 DNA sequence: TGTGCCAGTAGTATCGAAACTAGCGACCAAGAGACCCAGTACTTC.

This clonotype has just a few counts. The chain uses TRBV3-1 and TRBJ2-5, with 10 bases identical to TRBD1. With V trimmed by 3 bases and J by 1 base, 5 bases remained unmatched. In germline, CDR1 is LGHDT, CDR2 YNNKEL (reference sequence). This CDR3 has 16 residues. CDR3 coding DNA: TGTGCCAGCAGCCAGGGGGACAGGGGACCCCAAGAGACCCAGTACTTC. This codes for CASSQGDRGPQETQYF.

In this sample, this clonotype turned up many times. The gene calls are TRBV7-9 and TRBJ2-1; possibly TRBD2 for D (5 bases). Deletions cut 5 bases from V and 3 bases from J, with 14 bases between. The CDR3 is 15 amino acids. Germline CDR1 and CDR2: SEHNR and FQNEAQ (reference sequence). The CDR3 bases are TGTGCCAGCAGCGCCCCGGGGTCCAACTACAATGAGCAGTTCTTC. The encoded protein is CASSAPGSNYNEQFF.

The chain links TRBV28 to TRBJ2-3; D assignment may be TRBD1 or TRBD2 (5 bases each). V gave up 6 bases and J gave up 2 bases, with 27 bases separating them. The V gene's germline CDR1 is MDHEN and CDR2 SYDVKM. The CDR3 is made up of 19 amino acids. The CDR3 nucleotides are TGTGCCAGCAGCCCCCTCTTCCGGAAACAGGAGCGGTCCACAGATACGCAGTATTTT. Translating gives CASSPLFRKQERSTDTQYF.

This clonotype was observed a handful of times. This chain uses TRBV12-3 or TRBV12-4 with TRBJ2-7, with D perhaps matching TRBD1 or TRBD2 (5 bases each). Deletions cut 4 bases from V and 6 bases from J, with 7 bases between. The CDR3 spans 11 residues. The CDR3 DNA is TGTGCCAGCAGTTATGGGGGCGAGCAGTACTTC. Translation gives CASSYGGEQYF.

The sample holds a few counts of this clonotype. This sequence joins TRBV5-4 and TRBJ2-2, with D possibly TRBD1 on 5 matching bases. Trimming took off 3 bases at V and 7 bases at J, with 7 bases between the two ends. CDR3 length: 12 residues. CDR1 is SGHNT and CDR2 is YYREEE in the germline V gene (reference sequence). In DNA, the CDR3 is TGTGCCAGCAGCTCCGACAGCGGGGAGCTGTTTTTT. This translates into CASSSDSGELFF.

This clonotype showed up just a few times. This chain connects TRBV7-2 to TRBJ2-7, with D perhaps TRBD1 or TRBD2 (6 bases each). The germline V gene encodes CDR1 SGHTA and CDR2 FQGNSA. The CDR3 extends over 13 amino acids. The CDR3 bases are TGTGCGGCGGGCGGGACACTTCCCTACGAGCAGTACTTC. The encoded protein is CAAGGTLPYEQYF.

V gene TRBV3-1 combines with J gene TRBJ2-3, with 10 bases that match TRBD2. The V gene end was trimmed by 2 bases and the J gene end by 1 base; junction bases not matched to a gene: 12. This CDR3 is built from 19 residues. Germline loops: CDR1 LGHDT, CDR2 YNNKEL (reference sequence). The CDR3 protein is CASSQSPNPGLAGTDTQYF. CDR3 coding DNA: TGTGCCAGCAGCCAATCCCCAAACCCCGGACTAGCGGGCACAGATACGCAGTATTTT.

V is TRBV27 and J is TRBJ2-2; D possibly uses TRBD1 or TRBD2 (6 bases each). Between the trimmed V and J ends, which lost 8 bases and 7 bases, there was a span of 14 bases. The CDR3 is 13 amino acids. Germline assignment: CDR1 MNHEY and CDR2 SMNVEV (reference sequence). The CDR3 reads CASRWGAIGELFF. As DNA, the CDR3 is TGTGCCAGCCGGTGGGGGGCGATCGGGGAGCTGTTTTTT.

V and J are TRBV29-1 and TRBJ2-5; 11 nucleotides align to TRBD2. Germline V CDR1 and CDR2: SQVTM, ANQGSEA. J was trimmed by 4 bases and V by 1 base; bases with no gene match: 11. The CDR3 covers 17 residues. The CDR3 DNA follows: TGCAGCGTTGAAGCCATAGCGGGGGGGCCTGTAGGAGAGACCCAGTACTTC. The encoded protein is CSVEAIAGGPVGETQYF.

This clonotype has a handful of counts. V and J are TRBV4-1 and TRBJ2-3; 9 nucleotides line up with TRBD1. The trim removed 4 bases at V and 2 bases at J, leaving 10 bases unmatched. Per the germline V gene, CDR1 is MGHRA and CDR2 is YSYEKL. The CDR3 loop spans 17 amino acids. This CDR3 reads CASSREPGQGLTDTQYF. The CDR3 DNA reads TGCGCCAGCAGCCGAGAACCGGGACAGGGCCTCACAGATACGCAGTATTTT.

There are many counts of this clonotype. V usage is TRBV7-9 and J usage is TRBJ2-7; D unresolved. The V gene lost 5 bases and the J gene lost 3 bases, with 14 bases spanning the gap. CDR1 and CDR2 from the germline V gene are SEHNR and FQNEAQ (reference sequence). CDR3 size: 14 residues. The chain's CDR3 is CASSPLTTSYEQYF. DNA of the CDR3: TGTGCCAGCAGCCCCTTAACAACCAGCTACGAGCAGTACTTC.

The V gene is TRBV9, the J gene TRBJ2-2; possible D gene TRBD2, 6 bases. This CDR3 region has 15 residues. The V end was cut by 2 bases, the J end by 2 bases, with 10 bases between. Germline CDR1 and CDR2: SGDLS and YYNGEE. Here the CDR3 DNA reads TGTGCCAGCAGCGTGCGGGACCTAAACACCGGGGAGCTGTTTTTT. As protein: CASSVRDLNTGELFF.

Only a few counts were recorded for this clonotype. This chain links TRBV15 with TRBJ2-7; no reliable D call. Trimming took off 4 bases at V and 1 base at J, with 11 bases between the two ends. The CDR3 covers 14 residues. Germline loops: CDR1 LNHNV, CDR2 YYDKDF (reference sequence). CDR3 sequence reads: CATSKGISSYEQYF. The CDR3 region has the DNA TGTGCCACCAGCAAAGGGATCTCTTCCTACGAGCAGTACTTC.